The 13 T cell receptor beta chains given below trace back to one sample, sequenced in a study of cytomegalovirus exposure and HLA in healthy donors. The PCR used 60 Vbeta and 13 Jbeta primers. Profiling relied on immunoSEQ multiplex PCR, and the TCRdb table lists in-frame clones only, not all of them. In the table there are approximately 190,000 clones, 60% to 80% of which are singletons. Source material: PBMCs. These receptor sequences come from a woman in her 30s in good health and CMV-seropositive.

The chain carries TRBV5-4 and TRBJ2-5, with D possibly TRBD1 on 7 matching bases. The germline V and J ends were trimmed by 3 bases and 7 bases, with 19 bases remaining between them. There are 15 residues in the CDR3. Germline CDR1 and CDR2: SGHNT and YYREEE (reference sequence). CDR3 nucleotides: TGTGCCAGCAGCTCCGACGGGACTTCAGGGGGGACCCAGTACTTC. This sequence encodes CASSSDGTSGGTQYF.

A single count supports this clone. The rearrangement uses TRBV7-9 and TRBJ2-1; 11 bases map to TRBD2. The CDR3 length is 15 residues. V dropped 4 bases and J dropped 5; count of bases not matched to a gene: 4. Germline V lookup: CDR1 SEHNR, CDR2 FQNEAQ (reference sequence). This chain's CDR3 is CASSSGLAVDNEQFF. In DNA, the CDR3 is TGTGCCAGCAGCTCGGGACTAGCGGTCGACAATGAGCAGTTCTTC.

V usage is TRBV2 and J usage is TRBJ1-1; 7 bases align to TRBD1. J lost 1 base, V lost 5 bases, and 4 bases had no gene match. CDR1 is SNHLY, CDR2 FYNNEI, per germline. This CDR3 has 14 residues. CDR3 protein: CASSLDRQNTEAFF. CDR3 nucleotides: TGTGCCAGCAGTTTGGACAGGCAGAACACTGAAGCTTTCTTT.

The chain couples TRBV7-2 to TRBJ2-7; 9 bases agree with TRBD2. Germline V gives CDR1 SGHTA, CDR2 FQGNSA. J gave up 4 bases and V 2 bases, and 3 bases lay outside the gene matches. The CDR3 loop spans 14 amino acids. CDR3 bases: TGTGCCAGCAGCTTAATCCTAGCGGGATACGAGCAGTACTTC. Amino acid sequence: CASSLILAGYEQYF.

The chain couples TRBV7-9 to TRBJ2-3; TRBD2 matches at 11 bases. This CDR3 region has 17 residues. Per germline, CDR1 SEHNR and CDR2 FQNEAQ (reference sequence). V lost 6 bases, J lost 0 bases, and 8 bases stayed unmatched. CDR3 coding DNA: TGTGCCAGCAGACCCCCGAGGACTAGCGGGAGCACAGATACGCAGTATTTT. This gives the protein CASRPPRTSGSTDTQYF.

This sequence joins TRBV11-2 and TRBJ2-2, with TRBD2 matching 14 bases. The CDR3 consists of 18 residues. CDR1 and CDR2 from the germline V gene are SGHAT and FQNNGV. J was trimmed by 0 bases and V by 5 bases; bases with no gene match: 5. The CDR3 bases are TGTGCCAGCAGCGGGACTAGCGGGAGTTTTACGAACACCGGGGAGCTGTTTTTT. Protein product: CASSGTSGSFTNTGELFF. Combining the CDR3 with reference TRBV11-2 and TRBJ2-2 gives the whole variable domain EAGVAQSPRYKIIEKRQSVAFWCNPISGHATLYWYQQILGQGPKLLIQFQNNGVVDDSQLPKDRFSAERLKGVDSTLKIQPAKLEDSAVYLCASSGTSGSFTNTGELFFGEGSRLTVL.

The gene calls are TRBV29-1 and TRBJ1-5; 11 bases fit TRBD1. This CDR3 spans 14 amino acids. Trimming took 4 bases from V and 3 from J; bases not matched to a gene: 2. Germline CDR1 is SQVTM and CDR2 is ANQGSEA. The CDR3: CSVGGQGDNQPQHF. The CDR3 DNA reads TGCAGCGTTGGGGGACAGGGGGACAATCAGCCCCAGCATTTT.

The rearrangement joins TRBV30 to TRBJ1-5; D is possibly TRBD1 (6 bases). V dropped 2 bases and J dropped 5 bases, with 10 bases sitting between them. Germline values: CDR1 GTSNPN, CDR2 SVGIG (reference sequence). There are 13 residues in the CDR3. The CDR3 region is CAWSLGADQPQHF. CDR3 nucleotide sequence: TGTGCCTGGAGTTTGGGGGCCGATCAGCCCCAGCATTTT. The full variable domain, its missing parts supplied by reference TRBV30 and TRBJ1-5, is SQTIHQWPATLVQPVGSPLSLECTVEGTSNPNLYWYRQAAGRGLQLLFYSVGIGQISSEVPQNLSASRPQDRQFILSSKKLLLSDSGFYLCAWSLGADQPQHFGDGTRLSIL.

This clone was picked up one time. The J gene is TRBJ1-5, the V gene TRBV30, with D perhaps matching TRBD1 (5 bases). Per the germline V gene, CDR1 is GTSNPN and CDR2 is SVGIG (reference sequence). The CDR3 has 13 amino acids. V lost 4 bases and J lost 7, with 14 bases in between. The CDR3: CAWTAGMGQPQHF. The CDR3 bases are TGTGCCTGGACGGCAGGGATGGGGCAGCCCCAGCATTTT.

This clone was picked up one time. J is TRBJ2-5 and V is TRBV9, with 13 bases identical to TRBD2. The CDR3 runs 16 residues. Germline V gene sequence: CDR1 SGDLS, CDR2 YYNGEE. V was pared by 3 bases and J by 4 bases, with 6 bases of the junction left unmatched. The CDR3 loop is CASSDGLAGEIETQYF. As DNA, the CDR3 is TGTGCCAGCAGCGACGGACTAGCGGGAGAAATAGAGACCCAGTACTTC.

The chain is built from TRBV5-5 and TRBJ2-1; D is possibly TRBD2 (5 bases). The CDR3 loop spans 14 amino acids. Trimming shortened V by 4 bases and J by 4 bases, and 12 bases separated the two germline ends. Germline CDR1 is SGHKS and CDR2 is YYEKEE (reference sequence). DNA for the CDR3: TGTGCCAGCAGCGCCTCGGACTTATACAATGAGCAGTTCTTC. Protein product: CASSASDLYNEQFF.

This chain uses TRBV28 with TRBJ1-5; D is undetermined. Per germline, CDR1 MDHEN and CDR2 SYDVKM. The germline V and J ends were trimmed by 7 bases and 3 bases, with 16 bases remaining between them. This CDR3 region has 15 residues. Here the CDR3 DNA reads TGTGCCAGCACTCTAGTCGGTTTTTCCAATCAGCCCCAGCATTTT. Its protein product is CASTLVGFSNQPQHF.

This chain connects TRBV6-1 to TRBJ1-1, with D possibly TRBD1 on 6 matching bases. The V end was cut by 6 bases, the J end by 10 bases, with 21 bases between. Germline lookup yields CDR1 MNHNS and CDR2 SASEGT. The CDR3 is 14 amino acids. The CDR3 DNA is TGTGCCAGCAGCATAAACCGGGACACCCAGGGAGCTTTCTTT. Translating gives CASSINRDTQGAFF.